This T cell receptor (beta chain) was observed in a study of T cell changes during pregnancy in multiple sclerosis (dated by TCRdb to between 2019 and 2020). Study-wide context: In women with multiple sclerosis, the researchers looked at how the T cell repertoire shifted as pregnancy progressed.

The germline V gene encodes CDR1 LGHNA and CDR2 YNFKEQ. The CDR3, from cysteine to phenylalanine, totals 15 residues. Kept here is only the CDR3 DNA, which spans 45 bases and is read in frame from base 1. Clipping removes 3 bases from V and 5 bases from J, with 9 as the unmatched junction base count. Library preparation employed the immunoSEQ multiplex PCR assay. TCRdb took this table from immuneACCESS and kept in-frame rearrangements with V and J called. Such tables lack part of the clones; where checked against another copy, unresolved V genes explain under half of the gap, and the rest is unexplained. The sample has about 75,000 clones on record, about 93% of them singletons. Roughly 0.14% of the sample is in the top ten clones. On this clone itself: Its specific antigen is unknown. Base quality data are lacking; no much larger clone is found one base away.

The V gene is TRBV4-2 and the J gene is TRBJ2-7, with TRBD1 matching 8 junction bases. This TCR was sampled from a female donor with multiple sclerosis, enrolled in a pregnancy study. The sequencing here drew on CD4+ T cells from peripheral blood mononuclear cells, taken after pregnancy. The CDR3 is CASSQDRESGDEQYF. The DNA reads as follows: TGTGCCAGCAGCCAGGACAGGGAGTCTGGCGACGAGCAGTACTTC.